Below are 11 T cell receptor beta chains sequenced from a single sample in a study of cytomegalovirus exposure and HLA in healthy donors. The PCR contained 60 Vbeta and 13 Jbeta primers. Profiled with immunoSEQ multiplex PCR; TCRdb holds only in-frame clones, not every one. Found here are 120,000 or so clones, about 80% of them singletons; the top ten hold roughly 9.6%. Sample: PBMCs. Receptors originate from a man in his thirties or forties in good health and CMV-seropositive.

The rearrangement links TRBV10-1 to TRBJ2-2; a possible D gene is TRBD1 (5 bases). The CDR3 is made up of 14 amino acids. From germline, CDR1 is WNHNN and CDR2 SYGVQD (reference sequence). Trimming left V 6 bases short and J 2 bases short, with 10 bases between. CDR3 coding DNA: TGCGCCAGCAGCCCTGGACATAACACCGGGGAGCTGTTTTTT. Protein product: CASSPGHNTGELFF.

The gene calls are TRBV6-6 and TRBJ1-2; D possibly corresponds to TRBD1 (6 bases). V shed 6 bases and J shed 5 bases, with 13 bases lying between them. The CDR3 runs 13 residues. The germline CDR1 and CDR2 sequences are MNHNY and SVGAGI (reference sequence). DNA for the CDR3: TGTGCCAGCAGCGAACAGGGACGTTATGGCTACACCTTC. Amino acid sequence: CASSEQGRYGYTF.

This chain uses TRBV6-6 with TRBJ1-5, with 9 positions matching TRBD1. V gave up 6 bases and J gave up 6 bases; unmatched junction bases: 6. Germline assignment: CDR1 MNHNY and CDR2 SVGAGI (reference sequence). The length of the CDR3 is 14 residues. CDR3 DNA: TGTGCCAGCAGGCACCGGGACAGGGTTCAGCCCCAGCATTTT. Translating gives CASRHRDRVQPQHF.

This clone turned up a few times. The chain couples TRBV5-1 to TRBJ2-1; D ambiguous. The CDR3 is made up of 14 amino acids. Germline CDR1 is SGHRS and CDR2 is YFSETQ. V was shortened by 0 bases and J by 3 bases, with 7 bases between the two germline ends. The CDR3 region is CASSLARSYNEQFF. The DNA for the CDR3 is TGCGCCAGCAGCTTGGCCCGCAGCTACAATGAGCAGTTCTTC.

This chain uses TRBV6-1 with TRBJ1-2; 9 bases map to TRBD1. V was clipped by 2 bases and J by 5 bases; unmatched bases: 12. This CDR3 is built from 17 residues. Germline V gene data show CDR1 as MNHNS and CDR2 as SASEGT. Here the CDR3 reads CASSEREGTGYLYGYTF. CDR3 bases: TGTGCCAGCAGTGAAAGGGAGGGGACAGGGTATTTGTATGGCTACACCTTC.

The rearrangement joins TRBV5-1 to TRBJ2-3; TRBD2 aligns across 11 bases. From germline, CDR1 is SGHRS and CDR2 YFSETQ. This CDR3 is 15 amino acids long. Trimming took 4 bases from V and 1 from J; bases not matched to a gene: 2. Here the CDR3 DNA reads TGCGCCAGCAGCGAACTAGCGGGGGGCACAGATACGCAGTATTTT. It encodes CASSELAGGTDTQYF.

The chain carries TRBV5-6 and TRBJ1-5, with 12 nucleotides matching TRBD1. The J segment lost 6 bases and the V segment lost 5 bases, leaving 6 bases of the junction unmatched. The CDR3 contains 15 residues. Per the germline V gene, CDR1 is SGHDT and CDR2 is YYEEEE. The CDR3 bases are TGTGCCAGCAGGAGGGGACAGGGGGCGATTCAGCCCCAGCATTTT. Translating gives CASRRGQGAIQPQHF.

This chain joins TRBV15 and TRBJ2-2; TRBD2 matches 7 bases. The CDR3 is 15 residues long. Germline CDR1 reads LNHNV; CDR2 reads YYDKDF (reference sequence). Trimming took 0 bases from V and 6 from J; bases not matched to a gene: 4. The CDR3 spells CATSRDGRAPGELFF. The CDR3, as DNA: TGTGCCACCAGCAGAGATGGGAGGGCGCCCGGGGAGCTGTTTTTT.

The V call is TRBV12-5, the J call TRBJ1-2; TRBD1 matches at 10 bases. The CDR3 is 14 residues long. Germline V gene data show CDR1 as LGHNT and CDR2 as FRNRAP. V was pared by 6 bases and J by 8 bases, with 9 bases of the junction left unmatched. The CDR3 region is CASGQRQGAEGYTF. Written as DNA, the CDR3 is TGTGCTAGTGGACAAAGACAGGGGGCAGAAGGCTACACCTTC.

This clone was seen a single time. This chain links TRBV13 with TRBJ2-1, with D maybe TRBD2 (6 bases). Germline V gene lookup returns CDR1 PRHDT and CDR2 FYEKMQ (reference sequence). Trimming pared 4 bases from V and 11 bases from J, leaving 9 bases between. This CDR3 region has 11 residues. The CDR3 nucleotides are TGTGCCAGCAGCTCCGGGACTCAGCAGTTCTTC. This sequence encodes CASSSGTQQFF.

V usage is TRBV18 and J usage is TRBJ1-2; perhaps TRBD1 as D (5 bases). Trimming left V 6 bases short and J 3 bases short, with 14 bases between. The CDR3 has 14 amino acids. Looked up from germline, CDR1 is KGHSH and CDR2 is LQKENI. The CDR3 DNA sequence: TGTGCCAGCTCCCAGGGTAATGAGCACTATGGCTACACCTTC. This gives the protein CASSQGNEHYGYTF.